These 18 T cell receptor beta chains were sequenced from one sample in a study of T cell changes during pregnancy in multiple sclerosis. Method: immunoSEQ multiplex PCR; TCRdb's copy keeps in-frame clones and lacks some. This table has 35,000 to 45,000 clones, roughly 90% appearing once. Sequenced here: peripheral blood, sampled in the second trimester of pregnancy. The receptor source for this set is a female donor in good health, enrolled as a control in a pregnancy study.

V is TRBV6-5 and J is TRBJ2-2, with a weak D call TRBD1 (6 bases). Trimming pared 6 bases from V and 6 bases from J, leaving 11 bases between. The CDR3 runs 13 residues. CDR1 MNHEY and CDR2 SVGAGI come from the germline V gene. The CDR3 spells CASSPTGPGELFF. The CDR3 DNA follows: TGTGCCAGCAGCCCTACAGGGCCCGGGGAGCTGTTTTTT.

The chain has TRBV15 and TRBJ2-7, with D perhaps matching TRBD2 (6 bases). The CDR3 is 13 residues long. Trimming removed 5 bases at V and 0 bases at J, with 8 bases between. CDR1 is LNHNV, CDR2 YYDKDF, per germline (reference sequence). CDR3 nucleotide sequence: TGTGCCACCAGCCTAGCGACCTCCTACGAGCAGTACTTC. Amino acid sequence: CATSLATSYEQYF.

The chain recombines TRBV4-1 with TRBJ2-5; TRBD2 agrees at 7 bases. V was clipped by 1 base and J by 4 bases; unmatched bases: 3. This CDR3 has 14 residues. Looked up from germline, CDR1 is MGHRA and CDR2 is YSYEKL. DNA for the CDR3: TGCGCCAGCAGCCAAGGTGGGGGGGGAGAGACCCAGTACTTC. This sequence encodes CASSQGGGGETQYF.

The chain has TRBV30 and TRBJ1-2; tentative D call: TRBD1 (5 bases). Trimming removed 0 bases from V and 8 bases from J, with 19 bases in between. Germline CDR1 is GTSNPN and CDR2 is SVGIG (reference sequence). The CDR3 has 15 residues. The CDR3 reads CAWSVRLGTLRGYTF. The CDR3 DNA is TGTGCCTGGAGTGTCCGATTAGGGACTCTCAGGGGCTACACCTTC.

The V call is TRBV9, the J call TRBJ1-2; 8 positions match TRBD1. The junction had 7 bases not matched to a gene; V was cut back by 4 bases and J by 5 bases. Germline loops: CDR1 SGDLS, CDR2 YYNGEE. This CDR3 contains 14 residues. The CDR3 region is CASSPFDRGYGYTF. CDR3 sequence (DNA): TGTGCCAGCAGCCCATTTGACAGGGGTTATGGCTACACCTTC.

The gene calls are TRBV12-5 and TRBJ2-5; D not certain. Germline V gives CDR1 LGHNT, CDR2 FRNRAP. V was clipped by 6 bases and J by 2 bases, with 13 bases between them. CDR3 size: 14 residues. The CDR3 spells CASGRDIFQETQYF. The CDR3 bases are TGTGCTAGTGGCCGCGATATATTTCAAGAGACCCAGTACTTC. The full variable domain, rest sourced from reference TRBV12-5 and TRBJ2-5, is DARVTQTPRHKVTEMGQEVTMRCQPILGHNTVFWYRQTMMQGLELLAYFRNRAPLDDSGMPKDRFSAEMPDATLATLKIQPSEPRDSAVYFCASGRDIFQETQYFGPGTRLLVL.

The chain recombines TRBV19 with TRBJ1-5; a weak D match, TRBD1 (5 bases). V lost 10 bases, J lost 2 bases, and 18 bases lay in between. From germline, CDR1 is LNHDA and CDR2 SQIVND (reference sequence). The CDR3 length is 15 residues. The CDR3 DNA sequence: TGTGCCACCTCTGACAGAGGAGTAGGCAATCAGCCCCAGCATTTT. Residues: CATSDRGVGNQPQHF.

The chain is built from TRBV4-3 and TRBJ1-2, with D possibly being TRBD1 (6 bases). Germline V gene lookup returns CDR1 LGHNA and CDR2 YSLEER. CDR3 length: 13 amino acids. V was shortened by 4 bases and J by 4 bases, with 10 bases between the two germline ends. The CDR3 coding sequence is TGCGCCAGCAGCCGGACAGTAGGCTATGGCTACACCTTC. Protein sequence: CASSRTVGYGYTF.

The chain recombines TRBV19 with TRBJ2-1; D is perhaps TRBD2 (5 bases). Trimming shortened V by 6 bases and J by 0 bases, and 12 bases separated the two germline ends. CDR3 length equals 15 residues. Germline CDR1 reads LNHDA; CDR2 reads SQIVND (reference sequence). CDR3: CASRMTTSSYNEQFF. The CDR3 coding sequence is TGTGCCAGTAGAATGACTACCAGCTCCTACAATGAGCAGTTCTTC.

J is TRBJ2-7 and V is TRBV27; 8 nucleotides line up with TRBD1. The ends lost 7 bases at V and 4 bases at J; junction bases unmatched: 18. CDR3 length: 17 residues. Germline V gene sequence: CDR1 MNHEY, CDR2 SMNVEV (reference sequence). CDR3 protein: CASTTLLGPGQGYEQYF. Here the CDR3 DNA reads TGTGCCAGCACAACCCTCTTAGGGCCCGGACAGGGTTACGAGCAGTACTTC.

J is TRBJ2-6 and V is TRBV5-5, with 9 nucleotides matching TRBD1. Germline lookup yields CDR1 SGHKS and CDR2 YYEKEE (reference sequence). J gave up 2 bases and V 0 bases, and 6 bases lay outside the gene matches. This CDR3 is built from 18 residues. The CDR3 DNA reads as TGTGCCAGCAGCTTGGCACCGACAGGGGGAGCTGGGGCCAACGTCCTGACTTTC. It is translated as CASSLAPTGGAGANVLTF.

V usage is TRBV29-1 and J usage is TRBJ1-2; TRBD1 agrees at 9 bases. CDR3 length: 13 residues. Per germline, CDR1 SQVTM and CDR2 ANQGSEA. The J segment lost 4 bases and the V segment lost 5 bases, leaving 5 bases of the junction unmatched. The CDR3 bases are TGCAGCGTTTTGGACAGGGGCGGCTATGGCTACACCTTC. It codes for CSVLDRGGYGYTF. The full variable domain, in which reference TRBV29-1 and TRBJ1-2 provide the parts outside the CDR3, is SAVISQKPSRDICQRGTSLTIQCQVDSQVTMMFWYRQQPGQSLTLIATANQGSEATYESGFVIDKFPISRPNLTFSTLTVSNMSPEDSSIYLCSVLDRGGYGYTFGSGTRLTVV.

V and J are TRBV11-3 and TRBJ2-1; no clear D. V was cut by 4 bases and J by 9 bases, with 10 bases left in between. This CDR3 region has 12 residues. Germline V CDR1 and CDR2: SGHNT, YENEEA. As DNA, the CDR3 is TGTGCCAGCAGCTCCCCCGAGAGTGAGCAGTTCTTC. The encoded protein is CASSSPESEQFF.

This chain uses TRBV7-7 with TRBJ2-5; 16 nucleotides agree with TRBD2. The V and J ends lost 11 bases and 5 bases, in that order; junction bases with no gene match: 11. Germline V gene lookup returns CDR1 SSHAT and CDR2 FNYEAQ (reference sequence). CDR3 length: 16 amino acids. The CDR3 sequence is CALSGLAGGPGETQYF. In DNA form, the CDR3 reads TGTGCCCTATCGGGACTAGCGGGAGGGCCCGGGGAGACCCAGTACTTC.

V is TRBV6-5 and J is TRBJ2-5; the match to TRBD2 covers 7 bases. Germline assignment: CDR1 MNHEY and CDR2 SVGAGI. This CDR3 is 13 amino acids long. V lost 10 bases, J lost 5 bases, and 10 bases stayed unmatched. The CDR3 DNA reads TGTGCCACCCTGAAGACTAGCAGCGAGACCCAGTACTTC. Translation gives CATLKTSSETQYF.

This clone turned up a few times. The CDR3 DNA sequence: TGTGCCATCAGTGCGGGACAAATTAATCAGCCCCAGCATTTT. Encoded protein: CAISAGQINQPQHF. The chain links TRBV10-3 to TRBJ1-5, with D perhaps matching TRBD1 (6 bases). Germline assignment: CDR1 ENHRY and CDR2 SYGVKD. This CDR3 region has 14 residues. Trimming pared 4 bases from V and 4 bases from J, leaving 11 bases between.

The chain links TRBV9 to TRBJ2-2, with D tentatively TRBD2 (7 bases). Germline V lookup: CDR1 SGDLS, CDR2 YYNGEE. Trimming stripped 0 bases from V and 5 bases from J, with 17 bases between. The CDR3 spans 17 residues. The DNA for the CDR3 is TGTGCCAGCAGCGTAGACCCGGGGGGCTCCCCGACCGGGGAGCTGTTTTTT. Its protein product is CASSVDPGGSPTGELFF. Looking up the rest from reference TRBV9 and TRBJ2-2 gives the full variable domain: DSGVTQTPKHLITATGQRVTLRCSPRSGDLSVYWYQQSLDQGLQFLIQYYNGEERAKGNILERFSAQQFPDLHSELNLSSLELGDSALYFCASSVDPGGSPTGELFFGEGSRLTVL.

This clone was seen only a few times. The CDR3 here is CSVVQEVTEAFF. The CDR3 DNA follows: TGCAGCGTTGTCCAAGAGGTCACTGAAGCTTTCTTT. The chain carries TRBV29-1 and TRBJ1-1, with D hard to call. This CDR3 has 12 amino acids. Per germline, CDR1 SQVTM and CDR2 ANQGSEA. Between the trimmed V and J ends, which lost 4 bases and 4 bases, there was a span of 10 bases.